A single T cell receptor beta chain is shown here with its context. This clonotype has only a few counts. Its antigen target is currently unknown. Per-base qualities were not stored, and no clone one base away is much larger. From cysteine to phenylalanine, the CDR3 is 15 amino acids long. CDR3 DNA only is kept here, 45 bases in frame from base 1. For CDR1 and CDR2, the germline V gene lists SGDLS and YYNGEE. V loses 3 bases, J loses 0 bases, and the germline ends lie 12 bases apart. Stable Graves' hyperthyroidism was defined as no progression to ophthalmopathy during 18 months of follow-up. Hyperthyroidism patients were newly diagnosed, with disease duration under 2 months, and aged 18 to 65 years. Patients with uncontrolled infections, other autoimmune diseases, pregnancy or lactation were excluded. Diagnoses were established on the basis of clinical symptoms, serum thyroxine and TRAb, thyroid ultrasound, and orbital computed tomography. Ficoll-Paque density gradient centrifugation was used to isolate PBMCs from 9.5 to 10 ml of fresh peripheral blood. Total RNA was extracted using Trizol reagent, and RNA quality was assessed on an Agilent 2100 Bioanalyzer.

This specimen belongs to a study of T cells in Graves' hyperthyroidism and ophthalmopathy (dated by TCRdb to between 2017 and 2020). For the wider study: Peripheral blood samples were taken at the time of initial diagnosis, prior to any treatment. Following sampling, methimazole starting at 30 mg daily was given to hyperthyroidism patients, and high-dose intravenous methylprednisolone was given to ophthalmopathy patients. TCR V-J signatures able to tell the groups apart were searched for in a discovery cohort of 95 to 100 patients, of whom approximately 40 had Graves' ophthalmopathy and under 65 had stable Graves' hyperthyroidism. Thyroid tissue and blood T-cell repertoires from several Graves' hyperthyroidism patients were also compared in the study. The roughly 91 discovery patients were randomly divided into training and test sets at a 7:3 ratio. Whether ophthalmopathy could be predicted prospectively was tested in an independent validation cohort made up of roughly 19 hyperthyroidism patients plus 17 patients who later progressed to ophthalmopathy. The paper reports TCR Vbeta CDR3 sequencing of some 140 peripheral blood samples: 43 ophthalmopathy, under 80 hyperthyroidism and around 17 progressor patients.

Broader findings and caveats from the paper: In cross-validation, a model built on a 13 V-J signature told ophthalmopathy apart from stable hyperthyroidism with 87.88% sensitivity and approximately 81% specificity, and in testing the same model reached 80%/75%. In validation, the model predicted progression to ophthalmopathy a median of 6.5 months before onset, with approximately 68% sensitivity and nearly 75% specificity. Most expanded thyroid clonotypes (frequency above 0.001) were also found in blood, which suggests that blood repertoires may mirror thyroid immune responses. No statistical method was used to fix the sample size in advance, and group allocation was not hidden from the investigators.

The TCR beta CDR3 regions were amplified from RNA transcripts. For the first round of RT-PCR on the TCR CDR3, the HTBI primer set was used together with the Qiagen OneStep RT-PCR kit. Libraries were constructed in a second round of multiplex PCR, after which size selection and purification were carried out. Paired-end sequencing of the libraries was performed with 100 bp reads on an Illumina HiSeq2000. The study's processing was this. SOAPnuke was used to process the raw data, with reads discarded if the reads contained adapters or uncalled bases, had a mean Phred below 15, or lacked an exact constant-primer or identifier match. High-quality paired reads were merged using COPE v1.2.5, and each unique nucleotide sequence was defined as a clonotype. MiTCR v1.1 was used to align the clonotypes against IMGT TRBV, TRBD and TRBJ reference segments. The analysis was restricted to V-J combinations with a frequency above 0.0001, which together covered just over 99% of the repertoires. The TCS score was defined as F50 (clonal expansion) divided by E x V (chaos), with BLOSUM62-based TCRdist calculated between CDR3 peptides within each V-J. Welch's t-statistics and random forest reduced around 510 V-J features to roughly 13, which were used in a naive Bayes classifier (R e1071). TCRdb trimmed public reads at Q25 via fastp, called clones via MiXCR and kept in-frame beta chains. Rows with one shared CDR3 protein collapse into an entry with the most common genes and DNA. The V and J calls reflect TCRdb's pipeline rather than the authors' work. A total of 650,000 to 750,000 distinct CDR3 sequences appear in this sample, around 13% of them only once. 10% of the sample lies in the top ten.

The sequencing sample was made of blood. This receptor was obtained from a woman aged 18-29 years with Graves' hyperthyroidism. The V and J segments used are TRBV9 and TRBJ2-5; a confident D gene designation cannot be given. CDR3 sequence: CASSASGMYQETQYF. The DNA reads TGTGCCAGCAGCGCCTCTGGGATGTACCAAGAGACCCAGTACTTC.